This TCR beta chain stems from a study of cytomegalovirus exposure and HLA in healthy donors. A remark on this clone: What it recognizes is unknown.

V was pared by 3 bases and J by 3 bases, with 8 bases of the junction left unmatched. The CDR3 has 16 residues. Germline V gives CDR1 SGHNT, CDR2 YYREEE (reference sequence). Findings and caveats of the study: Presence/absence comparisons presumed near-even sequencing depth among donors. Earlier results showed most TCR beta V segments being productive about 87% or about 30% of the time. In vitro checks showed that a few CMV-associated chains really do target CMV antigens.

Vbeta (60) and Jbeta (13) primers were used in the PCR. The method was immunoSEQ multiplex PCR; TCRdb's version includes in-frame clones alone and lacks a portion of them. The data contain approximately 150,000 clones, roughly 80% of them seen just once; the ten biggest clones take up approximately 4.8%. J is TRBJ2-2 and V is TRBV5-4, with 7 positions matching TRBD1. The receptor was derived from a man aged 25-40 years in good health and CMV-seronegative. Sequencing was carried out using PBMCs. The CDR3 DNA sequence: TGTGCCAGCAGCTCCGTGGGGGACAGCTACACCGGGGAGCTGTTTTTT. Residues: CASSSVGDSYTGELFF.